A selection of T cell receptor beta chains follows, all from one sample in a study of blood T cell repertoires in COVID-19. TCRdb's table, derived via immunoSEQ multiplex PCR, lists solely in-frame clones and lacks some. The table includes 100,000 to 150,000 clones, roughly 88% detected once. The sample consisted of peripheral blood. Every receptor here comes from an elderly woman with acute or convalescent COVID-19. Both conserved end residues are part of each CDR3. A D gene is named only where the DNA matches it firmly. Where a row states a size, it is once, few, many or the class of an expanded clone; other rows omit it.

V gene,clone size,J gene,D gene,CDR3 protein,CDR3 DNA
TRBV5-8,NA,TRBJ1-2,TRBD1,CASSPWWGTEANYGYTF,TGTGCCAGCAGCCCTTGGTGGGGGACAGAAGCTAACTATGGCTACACCTTC
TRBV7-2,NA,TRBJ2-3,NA,CASSSVVVRGDTQYF,TGTGCCAGCAGCTCGGTCGTCGTACGGGGTGATACGCAGTATTTT
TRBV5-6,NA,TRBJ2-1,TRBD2,CASSLRRLATHNEQFF,TGTGCCAGCAGCTTGAGGCGACTAGCGACCCACAATGAGCAGTTCTTC
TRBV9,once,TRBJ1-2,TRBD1,CASSVDRDGYGYTF,TGTGCCAGCAGCGTCGACAGGGATGGGTATGGCTACACCTTC
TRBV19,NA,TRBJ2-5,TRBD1,CASSSLDRAQETQYF,TGTGCCAGTAGTTCTTTGGACAGGGCCCAAGAGACCCAGTACTTC
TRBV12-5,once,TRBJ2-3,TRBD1,CASGFTTGGVNTQYF,TGTGCTAGTGGTTTCACGACAGGGGGCGTTAATACGCAGTATTTT
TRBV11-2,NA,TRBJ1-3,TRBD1,CASSQRQGLSKTNTIYF,TGTGCCAGCAGCCAGCGACAGGGTTTAAGTAAGACAAACACCATATATTTT
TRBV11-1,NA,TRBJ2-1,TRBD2,CASSTSGSNYNEQFF,TGTGCCAGCAGTACTAGCGGGAGTAACTACAATGAGCAGTTCTTC
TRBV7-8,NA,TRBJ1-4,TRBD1,CASSRRDRGGEKLFF,TGTGCCAGCAGCCGCCGGGACAGGGGTGGTGAAAAACTGTTTTTT
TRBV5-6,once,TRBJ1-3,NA,CASSLPGPGNTIYF,TGTGCCAGCAGCTTACCAGGGCCAGGAAACACCATATATTTT
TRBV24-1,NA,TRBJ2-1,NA,CATSDPLASSYNEQFF,TGTGCCACCAGTGATCCACTAGCTTCCTCCTACAATGAGCAGTTCTTC
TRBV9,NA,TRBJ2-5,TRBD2,CASSVRGGRAGETQYF,TGTGCCAGCAGCGTACGGGGCGGGAGGGCCGGCGAGACCCAGTACTTC
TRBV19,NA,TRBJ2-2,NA,CASSITTGRRPGELFF,TGTGCCAGTAGTATAACCACAGGCCGAAGGCCCGGGGAGCTGTTTTTT
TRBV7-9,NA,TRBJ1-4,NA,CASSLGTDGGKLFF,TGTGCCAGCAGCTTAGGGACGGACGGGGGAAAACTGTTTTTT
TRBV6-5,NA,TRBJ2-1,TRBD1,CASGQTGRGFAFF,TGTGCCAGCGGACAGACAGGGCGCGGCTTTGCGTTCTTC
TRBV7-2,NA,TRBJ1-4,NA,CASSLTFGGLWEKLFF,TGTGCCAGCAGCTTAACGTTCGGGGGGCTCTGGGAAAAACTGTTTTTT
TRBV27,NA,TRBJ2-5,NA,CASSFLATETQYF,TGTGCCAGCAGTTTTTTGGCCACGGAGACCCAGTACTTC
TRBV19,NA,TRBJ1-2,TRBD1,CASTDRGRNLYGYTF,TGTGCCAGTACGGACAGGGGGCGGAACCTCTATGGCTACACCTTC
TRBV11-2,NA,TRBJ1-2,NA,CASSPDAGAAPGRGYGYTF,TGTGCCAGCAGCCCCGATGCTGGGGCGGCACCAGGTCGTGGCTATGGCTACACCTTC
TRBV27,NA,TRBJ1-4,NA,CASSLIWGRGNEKLFF,TGTGCCAGCAGTTTAATTTGGGGGCGCGGTAATGAAAAACTGTTTTTT
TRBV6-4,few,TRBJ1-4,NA,CASTRPDSWNEKLFF,TGTGCCAGCACCCGCCCGGACAGTTGGAATGAAAAACTGTTTTTT
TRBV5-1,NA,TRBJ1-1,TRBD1,CASSLTGTGLNTEAFF,TGCGCCAGCAGCTTGACGGGGACAGGGTTGAACACTGAAGCTTTCTTT
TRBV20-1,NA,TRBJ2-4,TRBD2,CSASAPGGKGRNIQYF,TGCAGTGCTAGTGCACCGGGGGGGAAGGGTAGGAACATTCAGTACTTC
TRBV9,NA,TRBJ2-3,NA,CASSVAGTRLDTQYF,TGTGCCAGCAGCGTAGCCGGGACTCGCCTAGATACGCAGTATTTT
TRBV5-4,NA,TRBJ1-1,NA,CASSPPRVLGTEAFF,TGTGCCAGCAGCCCCCCCCGGGTTTTGGGCACTGAAGCTTTCTTT